This note documents a single TCR beta chain sequence. What it recognizes is unknown. Germline V gene sequence: CDR1 SQVTM, CDR2 ANQGSEA. The ends lost 7 bases at V and 10 bases at J; junction bases unmatched: 11. The CDR3 has 15 residues. The sample belongs to a study of cytomegalovirus exposure and HLA in healthy donors. Study-level points and caveats: Per a prior analysis, the majority of TCR beta V segments were productive roughly 90% or roughly 30% of the time.

The PCR had 60 Vbeta and 13 Jbeta primers. The data were produced by immunoSEQ multiplex PCR, yet TCRdb's version contains in-frame clones alone and is incomplete. The sample records some 52,000 clones, around 70% being singletons. The chain employs TRBV29-1 and TRBJ2-1; TRBD2 matches at 15 bases. The sequencing input was PBMCs. The TCR originated in a woman aged 45-60 years in good health and CMV-seronegative. CDR3 nucleotides: TGCAGCGCCGCACCGGGACTAGCGGGAGGAGACGAGCAGTTCTTC. Amino acids: CSAAPGLAGGDEQFF.